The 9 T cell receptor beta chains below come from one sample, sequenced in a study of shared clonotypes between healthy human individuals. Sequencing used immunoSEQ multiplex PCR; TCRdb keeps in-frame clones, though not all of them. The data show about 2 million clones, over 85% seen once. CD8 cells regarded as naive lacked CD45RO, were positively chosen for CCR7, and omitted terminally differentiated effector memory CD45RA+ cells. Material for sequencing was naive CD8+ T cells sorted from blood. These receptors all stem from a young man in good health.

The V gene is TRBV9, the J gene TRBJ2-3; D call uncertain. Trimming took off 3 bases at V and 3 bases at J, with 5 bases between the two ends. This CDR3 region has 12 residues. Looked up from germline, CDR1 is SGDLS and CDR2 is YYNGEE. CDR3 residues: CASSDGTDTQYF. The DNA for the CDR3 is TGTGCCAGCAGCGACGGGACAGATACGCAGTATTTT.

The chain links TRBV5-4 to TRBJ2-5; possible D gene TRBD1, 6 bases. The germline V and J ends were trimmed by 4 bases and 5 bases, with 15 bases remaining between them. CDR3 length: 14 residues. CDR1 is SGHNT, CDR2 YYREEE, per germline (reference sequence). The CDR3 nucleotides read TGTGCCAGCAGCAGGGACACAAATTCGGAGACCCAGTACTTC. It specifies CASSRDTNSETQYF.

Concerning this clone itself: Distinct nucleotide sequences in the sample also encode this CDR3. CDR3 DNA sequence: TGTGCCAGCAGCGAACAGAGCTACGAGCAGTACTTC. It yields the protein CASSEQSYEQYF. This sequence joins TRBV5-4 and TRBJ2-7; D not resolved. Trimming left V 4 bases short and J 3 bases short, with 8 bases between. There are 12 residues in the CDR3. Germline V gene sequence: CDR1 SGHNT, CDR2 YYREEE (reference sequence).

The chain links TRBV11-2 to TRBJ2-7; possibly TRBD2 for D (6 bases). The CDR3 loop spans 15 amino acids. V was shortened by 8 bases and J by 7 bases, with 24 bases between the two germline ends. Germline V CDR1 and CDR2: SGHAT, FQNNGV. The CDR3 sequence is CASVPVSGQVGEQYF. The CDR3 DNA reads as TGTGCCAGCGTACCGGTCAGCGGGCAGGTCGGGGAGCAGTACTTC. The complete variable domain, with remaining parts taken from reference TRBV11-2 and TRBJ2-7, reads EAGVAQSPRYKIIEKRQSVAFWCNPISGHATLYWYQQILGQGPKLLIQFQNNGVVDDSQLPKDRFSAERLKGVDSTLKIQPAKLEDSAVYLCASVPVSGQVGEQYFGPGTRLTVT.

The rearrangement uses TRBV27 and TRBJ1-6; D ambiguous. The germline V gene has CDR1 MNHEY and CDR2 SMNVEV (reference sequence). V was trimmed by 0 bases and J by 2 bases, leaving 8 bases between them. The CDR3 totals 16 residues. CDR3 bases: TGTGCCAGCAGTTTATCTCGCCCAACCTATAATTCACCCCTCCACTTT. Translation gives CASSLSRPTYNSPLHF.

Here the CDR3 reads CAISESIFPSGDTDTQYF. As DNA, the CDR3 is TGTGCCATCAGTGAGTCGATTTTTCCTAGCGGGGACACAGATACGCAGTATTTT. The chain has TRBV10-3 and TRBJ2-3; 9 bases agree with TRBD2. This CDR3 has 18 amino acids. CDR1 ENHRY and CDR2 SYGVKD come from the germline V gene. V shed 0 bases and J 2 bases; nucleotides not matched to a gene: 9.

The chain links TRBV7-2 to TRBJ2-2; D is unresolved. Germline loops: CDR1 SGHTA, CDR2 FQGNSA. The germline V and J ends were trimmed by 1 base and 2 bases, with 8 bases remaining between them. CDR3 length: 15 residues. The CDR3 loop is CASSLGQTNTGELFF. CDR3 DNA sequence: TGTGCCAGCAGCTTAGGGCAGACTAACACCGGGGAGCTGTTTTTT.

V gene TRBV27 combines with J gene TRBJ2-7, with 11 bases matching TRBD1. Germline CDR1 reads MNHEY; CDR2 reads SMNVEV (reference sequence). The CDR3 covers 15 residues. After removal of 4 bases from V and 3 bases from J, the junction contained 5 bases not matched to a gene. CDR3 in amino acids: CASSSPGQGGYEQYF. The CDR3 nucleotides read TGTGCCAGCAGTTCTCCGGGACAGGGGGGCTACGAGCAGTACTTC.

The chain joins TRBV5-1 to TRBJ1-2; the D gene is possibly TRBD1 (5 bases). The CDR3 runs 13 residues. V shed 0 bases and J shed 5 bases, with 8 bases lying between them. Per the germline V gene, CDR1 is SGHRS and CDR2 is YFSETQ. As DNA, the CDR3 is TGCGCCAGCAGCTTGGATGGGGGGTATGGCTACACCTTC. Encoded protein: CASSLDGGYGYTF.